A selection of T cell receptor beta chains follows, all from one sample in a study of Graves' ophthalmopathy and Graves' hyperthyroidism. TCRdb re-called the multiplex PCR reads with MiXCR, one entry per CDR3 protein. The repertoire consists of hundreds of thousands of distinct CDR3 sequences, with more than 20% occurring once and the leading ten covering around 3.1%. The sequenced material came from peripheral blood. These TCRs come from a woman younger than 30 with stable Graves' hyperthyroidism. Each CDR3 is given with its conserved first and last residue. The order of the fields is J gene, D gene, V gene, clone size, CDR3 DNA, CDR3 protein. The D gene is left open where the match is weak. Size is omitted from some rows. Given values are once, few, many or a class for expanded clones.

J gene: TRBJ1-1
D gene: TRBD1
V gene: TRBV6-2/TRBV6-3
clone size: .
CDR3 DNA: TGTGCCAGCAGCCCCCTTGGACAGGGTGGAAACACTGAAGCTTTCTTT
CDR3 protein: CASSPLGQGGNTEAFF

J gene: TRBJ1-1
D gene: TRBD1
V gene: TRBV6-1
clone size: few
CDR3 DNA: TGTGCCAGCAGTGATCCCGGACAGGGCGCCACTGAAGCTTTCTTT
CDR3 protein: CASSDPGQGATEAFF

J gene: TRBJ2-7
D gene: .
V gene: TRBV3-1
clone size: .
CDR3 DNA: TGTGCCAGCAGCCAAAGGAACGAGCAGTACTTC
CDR3 protein: CASSQRNEQYF

J gene: TRBJ2-7
D gene: .
V gene: TRBV5-1
clone size: few
CDR3 DNA: TGCGCCAGCAGCTTGATGGGAAGGTTCGAGCAGTACTTC
CDR3 protein: CASSLMGRFEQYF

J gene: TRBJ1-2
D gene: TRBD1
V gene: TRBV29-1
clone size: many
CDR3 DNA: TGCAGCGCTTCAGACAGGGGCGTTGGCTACACCTTC
CDR3 protein: CSASDRGVGYTF

J gene: TRBJ2-2
D gene: TRBD2
V gene: TRBV4-2
clone size: many
CDR3 DNA: TGTGCCAGCAGCCTACCCCTCACTAGCGGGAGGGTTTCGAGCACCGGGGAGCTGTTTTTT
CDR3 protein: CASSLPLTSGRVSSTGELFF

J gene: TRBJ1-2
D gene: .
V gene: TRBV7-9
clone size: many
CDR3 DNA: TGTGCCAGCAGCTCCGCGACCAGAGCTACCTATGGCTACACCTTC
CDR3 protein: CASSSATRATYGYTF

J gene: TRBJ2-7
D gene: .
V gene: TRBV27
clone size: few
CDR3 DNA: TGTGCCAGCAGATATGAGAGCGGCTTGAGCTCCTACGAGCAGTACTTC
CDR3 protein: CASRYESGLSSYEQYF

J gene: TRBJ2-5
D gene: TRBD2
V gene: TRBV3-1
clone size: many
CDR3 DNA: TGTGCCAGCAGGGGGGGACTAGCGGGATTCGAAGAGACCCAGTACTTC
CDR3 protein: CASRGGLAGFEETQYF

J gene: TRBJ2-7
D gene: TRBD1
V gene: TRBV10-3
clone size: once
CDR3 DNA: TGTGCCATCAGTACAGGGGGCGAGCAGTACTTC
CDR3 protein: CAISTGGEQYF

J gene: TRBJ1-1
D gene: TRBD1
V gene: TRBV30
clone size: many
CDR3 DNA: TGTGCCTGGGCCCAGGGGGGGGACACTGAAGCTTTCTTT
CDR3 protein: CAWAQGGDTEAFF

J gene: TRBJ2-5
D gene: TRBD1
V gene: TRBV6-5
clone size: .
CDR3 DNA: TGTGCCAGCAGTTCCGGGACAGCCAAAGAGACCCAGTACTTC
CDR3 protein: CASSSGTAKETQYF

J gene: TRBJ2-7
D gene: TRBD1
V gene: TRBV7-8
clone size: many
CDR3 DNA: TGTGCCAGCAGCCATGGGGGGGACAGGGGAAGCTTCTACGAGCAGTACTTC
CDR3 protein: CASSHGGDRGSFYEQYF

J gene: TRBJ1-1
D gene: .
V gene: TRBV9
clone size: many
CDR3 DNA: TGTGCCAGCAGCGTCCAGGGGAACATGAACACTGAAGCTTTCTTT
CDR3 protein: CASSVQGNMNTEAFF

J gene: TRBJ1-2
D gene: .
V gene: TRBV30
clone size: .
CDR3 DNA: TGTGCCTGGAGCTGGGGGGACTATGGCTACACCTTC
CDR3 protein: CAWSWGDYGYTF

J gene: TRBJ1-2
D gene: .
V gene: TRBV20-1
clone size: many
CDR3 DNA: TGCAGTGCTAGAGAGAACAGTAACTATGGCTACACCTTC
CDR3 protein: CSARENSNYGYTF

J gene: TRBJ1-2
D gene: .
V gene: TRBV20-1
clone size: .
CDR3 DNA: TGCAGTGCTAGAGATGGCTATGGCTACACCTTC
CDR3 protein: CSARDGYGYTF

J gene: TRBJ1-2
D gene: TRBD1
V gene: TRBV29-1
clone size: many
CDR3 DNA: TGCAGCGTTGAACCAGGGGGTAACTATGGCTACACCTTC
CDR3 protein: CSVEPGGNYGYTF

J gene: TRBJ1-2
D gene: TRBD1
V gene: TRBV20-1
clone size: .
CDR3 DNA: TGCAGTGCTGACTGGGACAGGGCGGAAGGCTACACCTTC
CDR3 protein: CSADWDRAEGYTF

J gene: TRBJ1-1
D gene: TRBD1
V gene: TRBV7-9
clone size: many
CDR3 DNA: TGTGCCAGCACCCGAGGGACAGAGAACACTGAAGCTTTCTTT
CDR3 protein: CASTRGTENTEAFF

J gene: TRBJ2-7
D gene: .
V gene: TRBV19
clone size: many
CDR3 DNA: TGTGCCAGTAGTATAGATCAGGGCGGAGACGTCTACGAGCAGTACTTC
CDR3 protein: CASSIDQGGDVYEQYF

J gene: TRBJ2-7
D gene: TRBD1
V gene: TRBV5-1
clone size: many
CDR3 DNA: TGCGCCAGCAGCCTCCTCGGGACAGACACTACCTACGAGCAGTACTTC
CDR3 protein: CASSLLGTDTTYEQYF

J gene: TRBJ1-3
D gene: .
V gene: TRBV7-8
clone size: few
CDR3 DNA: TGTGCCAGCAGCTTAAGGTCCTCGATATCTGGAAACACCATATATTTT
CDR3 protein: CASSLRSSISGNTIYF

J gene: TRBJ2-1
D gene: TRBD1
V gene: TRBV5-1
clone size: .
CDR3 DNA: TGCGCCAGCAGCCCGGACGGGACAGGGGGCGGGCAGTTCTTC
CDR3 protein: CASSPDGTGGGQFF

J gene: TRBJ1-1
D gene: .
V gene: TRBV12-3/TRBV12-4
clone size: few
CDR3 DNA: TGTGCCAGCAGAGTGGCCCTCCCGGGGACTGAAGCTTTCTTT
CDR3 protein: CASRVALPGTEAFF

J gene: TRBJ2-5
D gene: TRBD2
V gene: TRBV20-1
clone size: many
CDR3 DNA: TGCAGTGCTAGACCGGACGTGGTTAGGCTAGCGGACCTGTGGGAGACCCAGTACTTC
CDR3 protein: CSARPDVVRLADLWETQYF

J gene: TRBJ2-2
D gene: .
V gene: TRBV7-2
clone size: many
CDR3 DNA: TGTGCCAGCAGCTTAGCGTGGGGTTTTACCGGGGAGCTGTTTTTT
CDR3 protein: CASSLAWGFTGELFF

J gene: TRBJ2-2
D gene: .
V gene: TRBV30
clone size: .
CDR3 DNA: TGTGCCTGGAGTGTCGGCACAAACACCGGGGAGCTGTTTTTT
CDR3 protein: CAWSVGTNTGELFF

J gene: TRBJ2-2
D gene: TRBD2
V gene: TRBV19
clone size: many
CDR3 DNA: TGTGCCAGTAGTACGCCTAGCGGGGCTACCGGGGAGCTGTTTTTT
CDR3 protein: CASSTPSGATGELFF

J gene: TRBJ2-7
D gene: .
V gene: TRBV6-5
clone size: many
CDR3 DNA: TGTGCCAGCAGTTACTCCGGAAGGGCCCACGAGCAGTACTTC
CDR3 protein: CASSYSGRAHEQYF

J gene: TRBJ2-7
D gene: .
V gene: TRBV2
clone size: .
CDR3 DNA: TGTGCCAGCGCAGGGGACTCCTACGAGCAGTACTTC
CDR3 protein: CASAGDSYEQYF

J gene: TRBJ2-2
D gene: .
V gene: TRBV6-2/TRBV6-3
clone size: many
CDR3 DNA: TGTGCCAGCGGGATCCCGCCGGTTGGCGGGGAGCTGTTTTTT
CDR3 protein: CASGIPPVGGELFF

J gene: TRBJ2-7
D gene: .
V gene: TRBV4-1
clone size: many
CDR3 DNA: TGCGCCAGCAGCCAAGTTCTGGGCAGTACCTACGAGCAGTACTTC
CDR3 protein: CASSQVLGSTYEQYF

J gene: TRBJ2-6
D gene: .
V gene: TRBV12-3/TRBV12-4
clone size: many
CDR3 DNA: TGTGCCAGCAGTTTATATGGCGGCGCTCACTCTGGGGCCAACGTCCTGACTTTC
CDR3 protein: CASSLYGGAHSGANVLTF

J gene: TRBJ1-1
D gene: .
V gene: TRBV10-3
clone size: .
CDR3 DNA: TGTGCCATCAGTGACGATAGAGAGGAGAAAGCTTTCTTT
CDR3 protein: CAISDDREEKAFF

J gene: TRBJ1-2
D gene: .
V gene: TRBV20-1
clone size: .
CDR3 DNA: TGCAGTGCTAGCGCCCTGAACTATGGCTACACCTTC
CDR3 protein: CSASALNYGYTF

J gene: TRBJ1-5
D gene: .
V gene: TRBV6-1
clone size: many
CDR3 DNA: TGTGCCAGCAGTGACGGGGGAGTTTATAGCAATCAGCCCCAGCATTTT
CDR3 protein: CASSDGGVYSNQPQHF

J gene: TRBJ2-2
D gene: .
V gene: TRBV7-8
clone size: many
CDR3 DNA: TGTGCCAGCAGCCCCCGCGTGGGGGGGGCGAGCACCGGGGAGCTGTTTTTT
CDR3 protein: CASSPRVGGASTGELFF

J gene: TRBJ2-5
D gene: .
V gene: TRBV5-1
clone size: many
CDR3 DNA: TGCGCCAGCAGCTTGTTTATTCGGGAGCGGCAAGAGACCCAGTACTTC
CDR3 protein: CASSLFIRERQETQYF

J gene: TRBJ2-7
D gene: .
V gene: TRBV20-1
clone size: few
CDR3 DNA: TGCAGTGCCGTACGGGACTTCTCCTACGAGCAGTACTTC
CDR3 protein: CSAVRDFSYEQYF

J gene: TRBJ1-5
D gene: TRBD1
V gene: TRBV6-1
clone size: few
CDR3 DNA: TGTGCCAGCAGAGGGGGCGCGGGGGATAGCAATCAGCCCCAGCATTTT
CDR3 protein: CASRGGAGDSNQPQHF

J gene: TRBJ1-5
D gene: .
V gene: TRBV2
clone size: once
CDR3 DNA: TGTGCCAGCAAACGGGACTTTAATCAGCCCCAGCATTTT
CDR3 protein: CASKRDFNQPQHF

J gene: TRBJ2-7
D gene: TRBD1
V gene: TRBV27
clone size: many
CDR3 DNA: TGTGCCAGCAGCCTGACAGGGTTTGACGAGCAGTACTTC
CDR3 protein: CASSLTGFDEQYF

J gene: TRBJ1-1
D gene: .
V gene: TRBV6-5
clone size: many
CDR3 DNA: TGTGCCAGCAGTTACAAATCAGCGATGAACACTGAAGCTTTCTTT
CDR3 protein: CASSYKSAMNTEAFF

J gene: TRBJ1-6
D gene: TRBD1
V gene: TRBV3-1
clone size: few
CDR3 DNA: TGTGCCAGCAGCCGCCAGACAGGGAATAATTCACCCCTCCACTTT
CDR3 protein: CASSRQTGNNSPLHF

J gene: TRBJ2-7
D gene: .
V gene: TRBV4-2
clone size: many
CDR3 DNA: TGTGCCAGCAGCCAACCAAACTGGCGGACCTACGAGCAGTACTTC
CDR3 protein: CASSQPNWRTYEQYF

J gene: TRBJ2-7
D gene: TRBD1
V gene: TRBV20-1
clone size: many
CDR3 DNA: TGCAGTGCTAGCTCCCCCGCCGACAGGGTCTCCTACGAGCAGTACTTC
CDR3 protein: CSASSPADRVSYEQYF

J gene: TRBJ2-5
D gene: .
V gene: TRBV7-3
clone size: many
CDR3 DNA: TGTGCCAGCAGCTTATCTGGGGGGCTGAGCCAAGAGACCCAGTACTTC
CDR3 protein: CASSLSGGLSQETQYF

J gene: TRBJ1-2
D gene: TRBD1
V gene: TRBV4-2
clone size: few
CDR3 DNA: TGTGCCAGCAGCCCGGGACAGGGCCGATTTATAAACTATGGCTACACCTTC
CDR3 protein: CASSPGQGRFINYGYTF

J gene: TRBJ1-3
D gene: .
V gene: TRBV12-3/TRBV12-4
clone size: many
CDR3 DNA: TGTGCCAGTAGTTTGAGAACAGCGAGAGGAAACACCATATATTTT
CDR3 protein: CASSLRTARGNTIYF

J gene: TRBJ1-3
D gene: .
V gene: TRBV14
clone size: many
CDR3 DNA: TGTGCCAGCAGTCTCGGTTGGGGAAACACCATATATTTT
CDR3 protein: CASSLGWGNTIYF

J gene: TRBJ1-5
D gene: .
V gene: TRBV19
clone size: many
CDR3 DNA: TGTGCCAGTAAATCGAGGGCGGTAGGTCAGCCCCAGCATTTT
CDR3 protein: CASKSRAVGQPQHF

J gene: TRBJ2-2
D gene: .
V gene: TRBV10-2
clone size: few
CDR3 DNA: TGCGCCAGCAGTGAGTCGCGACGTGGGAGGAACACCGGGGAGCTGTTTTTT
CDR3 protein: CASSESRRGRNTGELFF

J gene: TRBJ1-6
D gene: TRBD1
V gene: TRBV30
clone size: few
CDR3 DNA: TGTGCCTGGAGCGCCTTGACAGGGTTGACACCCCTCCACTTT
CDR3 protein: CAWSALTGLTPLHF

J gene: TRBJ1-6
D gene: TRBD1
V gene: TRBV20-1
clone size: many
CDR3 DNA: TGCAGTGCTAGTCCTAGGACAGGGGGTTCCTATAATTCACCCCTCCACTTT
CDR3 protein: CSASPRTGGSYNSPLHF

J gene: TRBJ2-7
D gene: .
V gene: TRBV7-9
clone size: many
CDR3 DNA: TGTGCCAGCAGCACGAGGGACCCACCCTACGAGCAGTACTTC
CDR3 protein: CASSTRDPPYEQYF

J gene: TRBJ2-5
D gene: .
V gene: TRBV25-1
clone size: .
CDR3 DNA: TGTGCCAGCAGTGTCAGGGGAGGTGAGGAGACCCAGTACTTC
CDR3 protein: CASSVRGGEETQYF